This T cell receptor (beta chain) was captured by sequencing in a study of neurological immune-mediated disorders. V gave up 4 bases and J gave up 5 bases, with 11 bases separating them. Germline V gives CDR1 LNHNV, CDR2 YYDKDF (reference sequence). The CDR3 has 13 residues. This clonotype was seen many times. TCRdb re-called the 5' RACE reads with MiXCR, one entry per CDR3 protein. The sample lists more than 75,000 distinct CDR3 sequences, 3% to 4% occurring once. The chain employs TRBV15 and TRBJ1-1, with TRBD1 as a possible D gene (6 bases). This clonotype was obtained from a woman in her forties or fifties with multiple sclerosis. Sequenced sample: PBMCs. CDR3 residues: CATSTGRGTEAFF. The CDR3 nucleotides are TGTGCCACCAGCACAGGTAGGGGGACTGAAGCTTTCTTT.